Listed below are T cell receptor beta chains from one sample, sequenced in a study of regulatory T cells in long-lasting Graves disease. TCRdb processed the multiplex PCR reads anew with MiXCR; each CDR3 protein has one entry. The data hold under 400,000 distinct CDR3 sequences, with approximately 15% observed a single time. This sample was shared with a second study, whose subject was T cells in Graves' hyperthyroidism and ophthalmopathy.

The sequenced sample was peripheral blood mononuclear cells (PBMCs), obtained at new diagnosis, from a patient treated with antithyroid drugs. These TCRs come from a man aged 40-49 years with Graves disease. Both conserved end residues are part of each CDR3. The order of the fields is clone size, J gene, V gene, D gene, CDR3 DNA, CDR3 protein. The D gene is left open where the match is weak. Only part of the rows carry a size: once, few, many, or a class if the clone is expanded.

clone size: -; J gene: TRBJ2-2; V gene: TRBV19; D gene: TRBD1; CDR3 DNA: TGTGCCAGTAGTGAGGGGGCGCGAGGTCTTAACACCGGGGAGCTGTTTTTT; CDR3 protein: CASSEGARGLNTGELFF
clone size: many; J gene: TRBJ2-5; V gene: TRBV5-4; D gene: TRBD1; CDR3 DNA: TGTGCCAGCAGCTGGACAGGGTCCCCAGAGACCCAGTACTTC; CDR3 protein: CASSWTGSPETQYF
clone size: -; J gene: TRBJ1-6; V gene: TRBV7-9; D gene: -; CDR3 DNA: TGTGCCAGCAGCTTAGGCATGACCTATAATTCACCCCTCCACTTT; CDR3 protein: CASSLGMTYNSPLHF
clone size: many; J gene: TRBJ2-1; V gene: TRBV30; D gene: TRBD1; CDR3 DNA: TGTGCCTGGAAACCCCGGGACAGATACAATGAGCAGTTCTTC; CDR3 protein: CAWKPRDRYNEQFF
clone size: -; J gene: TRBJ2-5; V gene: TRBV6-1; D gene: -; CDR3 DNA: TGTGCCAGCAGTCAACTACCGGACCTTCAAGAGACCCAGTACTTC; CDR3 protein: CASSQLPDLQETQYF
clone size: many; J gene: TRBJ1-1; V gene: TRBV30; D gene: -; CDR3 DNA: TGTGCCTCGGACAGAGAGAACACTGAAGCTTTCTTT; CDR3 protein: CASDRENTEAFF
clone size: many; J gene: TRBJ2-3; V gene: TRBV14; D gene: -; CDR3 DNA: TGTGCCAGCAGCCAGTTCAACACAGATACGCAGTATTTT; CDR3 protein: CASSQFNTDTQYF
clone size: many; J gene: TRBJ1-4; V gene: TRBV18; D gene: -; CDR3 DNA: TGTGCCAGCTCACCACCTGGGGATGCGGAAAAACTGTTTTTT; CDR3 protein: CASSPPGDAEKLFF
clone size: many; J gene: TRBJ1-1; V gene: TRBV2; D gene: -; CDR3 DNA: TGTGCCAGCAGTCACCCGGGACAGAACACTGAAGCTTTCTTT; CDR3 protein: CASSHPGQNTEAFF
clone size: -; J gene: TRBJ2-7; V gene: TRBV29-1; D gene: -; CDR3 DNA: TGCAGCGTTGAACGCAGGGATCGCTCCTACGAGCAGTACTTC; CDR3 protein: CSVERRDRSYEQYF
clone size: many; J gene: TRBJ2-1; V gene: TRBV2; D gene: -; CDR3 DNA: TGTGCCAGCAGTCTCCTGACAGAGCAGTTCTTC; CDR3 protein: CASSLLTEQFF
clone size: -; J gene: TRBJ1-4; V gene: TRBV4-1; D gene: TRBD1; CDR3 DNA: TGCGCCAGCAGCCCCTCTGACAGGGACGATGAAAAACTGTTTTTT; CDR3 protein: CASSPSDRDDEKLFF
clone size: -; J gene: TRBJ2-3; V gene: TRBV20-1; D gene: TRBD2; CDR3 DNA: TGCAGTGCTAGAGCGGGGGGTTCAGATACGCAGTATTTT; CDR3 protein: CSARAGGSDTQYF
clone size: many; J gene: TRBJ2-5; V gene: TRBV5-4; D gene: TRBD2; CDR3 DNA: TGTGCCAGCAGCACGTCTAGCGGGGGGCAAGAGACCCAGTACTTC; CDR3 protein: CASSTSSGGQETQYF
clone size: many; J gene: TRBJ1-3; V gene: TRBV28; D gene: -; CDR3 DNA: TGTGCCAGTACCCAGTGGGGGCGGAACACCATATATTTT; CDR3 protein: CASTQWGRNTIYF
clone size: many; J gene: TRBJ2-7; V gene: TRBV30; D gene: -; CDR3 DNA: TGTGCCTGGAGCTTTGGGGCCTCCTACGAGCAGTACTTC; CDR3 protein: CAWSFGASYEQYF
clone size: -; J gene: TRBJ2-5; V gene: TRBV14; D gene: TRBD1; CDR3 DNA: TGTGCCAGCAGCCAACAACTCGGGACAGGGAAACAAGAGACCCAGTACTTC; CDR3 protein: CASSQQLGTGKQETQYF
clone size: many; J gene: TRBJ2-2; V gene: TRBV20-1; D gene: -; CDR3 DNA: TGCAGTGTAATTGTCGTCACCGGGGAGCTGTTTTTT; CDR3 protein: CSVIVVTGELFF
clone size: many; J gene: TRBJ2-1; V gene: TRBV3-1; D gene: TRBD2; CDR3 DNA: TGTGCCAGCAGCCAAGGTTGGCGGGGGGGCAATGAGCAGTTCTTC; CDR3 protein: CASSQGWRGGNEQFF
clone size: few; J gene: TRBJ2-2; V gene: TRBV7-8; D gene: TRBD2; CDR3 DNA: TGTGCCAGCAGACCGGGACTAGCGGGGGGGGGTACCGGGGAGCTGTTTTTT; CDR3 protein: CASRPGLAGGGTGELFF
clone size: many; J gene: TRBJ1-2; V gene: TRBV2; D gene: TRBD1; CDR3 DNA: TGTGCCAGCAGGCAAACAGGGGGCGAGAACTATGGCTACACCTTC; CDR3 protein: CASRQTGGENYGYTF
clone size: -; J gene: TRBJ2-6; V gene: TRBV2; D gene: -; CDR3 DNA: TGTGCCAGCAGTGAAGGCCCCTCTGGGGCCAACGTCCTGACTTTC; CDR3 protein: CASSEGPSGANVLTF
clone size: -; J gene: TRBJ2-1; V gene: TRBV12-3/TRBV12-4; D gene: -; CDR3 DNA: TGTGCCAGCAGCCCCAAGGTGACAGAGGAGTTCTTC; CDR3 protein: CASSPKVTEEFF